A single sample is the source of the 6 T cell receptor beta chains below, sequenced in a study of shared clonotypes between healthy human individuals. The protocol was immunoSEQ multiplex PCR, while the TCRdb copy is restricted to in-frame clones and leaves out a portion. The data show around 2,000,000 clones, with around 93% seen just once and 1.5% to 2% held by the top ten. Cells designated naive CD8 were CD45RO-negative and were positively selected for CCR7, with terminally differentiated effector memory CD45RA+ cells excluded. The sequencing input was naive CD8+ T cells from PBMCs. These receptors all stem from a man between 18 and 35 years old in good health. Some clones in this sample may be carry-over from other donors' samples.

This chain connects TRBV7-8 to TRBJ2-7; 7 nucleotides agree with TRBD2. The CDR3 totals 16 residues. J gave up 2 bases and V 7 bases, and 14 bases lay outside the gene matches. Germline V CDR1 and CDR2: SGHVS, FQNEAQ. The CDR3 sequence is CASNSHPVAGPYEQYF. CDR3 coding DNA: TGTGCCAGCAACTCCCACCCTGTAGCGGGCCCCTACGAGCAGTACTTC.

In this sample, this clone turned up a few times. The rearrangement links TRBV19 to TRBJ1-1; D is perhaps TRBD1 (5 bases). This CDR3 comprises 12 residues. V shed 7 bases and J shed 4 bases, with 10 bases lying between them. Looked up from germline, CDR1 is LNHDA and CDR2 is SQIVND (reference sequence). The CDR3, as DNA: TGTGCCAGTAAAATGGGGGGCACTGAAGCTTTCTTT. Its translation: CASKMGGTEAFF.

The chain is built from TRBV18 and TRBJ1-5; D possibly corresponds to TRBD1 (5 bases). V was trimmed by 0 bases and J by 4 bases, leaving 7 bases between them. This CDR3 has 14 residues. Germline values: CDR1 KGHSH, CDR2 LQKENI. The chain's CDR3 is CASSPPGDNQPQHF. CDR3 bases: TGTGCCAGCTCACCACCAGGGGATAATCAGCCCCAGCATTTT.

The CDR3 loop reads CASSAGGEYQPQHF. CDR3 nucleotides: TGTGCCAGCAGCGCGGGGGGGGAATATCAGCCCCAGCATTTT. The chain carries TRBV7-9 and TRBJ1-5, with a weak D call TRBD1 (5 bases). Germline V gene data show CDR1 as SEHNR and CDR2 as FQNEAQ (reference sequence). Deletions cut 5 bases from V and 5 bases from J, with 13 bases between. This CDR3 comprises 14 residues.

The chain is built from TRBV5-4 and TRBJ2-7; D gene uncertain. The CDR3 totals 14 residues. Germline loops: CDR1 SGHNT, CDR2 YYREEE (reference sequence). The V end lost 3 bases, the J end lost 3 bases, and 13 bases lay between the germline ends. CDR3 protein: CASSSGTVVYEQYF. CDR3 bases: TGTGCCAGCAGCTCCGGAACAGTAGTCTACGAGCAGTACTTC.

J is TRBJ1-2 and V is TRBV9; 10 bases map to TRBD1. The CDR3 is 13 residues long. After removal of 7 bases from V and 4 bases from J, the junction contained 4 bases not matched to a gene. Per the germline V gene, CDR1 is SGDLS and CDR2 is YYNGEE. This CDR3 is CASLGQGGYGYTF. In DNA form, the CDR3 reads TGTGCCAGCCTCGGACAGGGGGGCTATGGCTACACCTTC.